This note documents a single T cell receptor beta chain sequence. Its antigen is as yet unknown. Germline CDR1 and CDR2: SGDLS and YYNGEE. Trimming pared 4 bases from V and 5 bases from J, leaving 7 bases between. The CDR3 covers 11 residues. Using immunoSEQ multiplex PCR, the repertoire was profiled, and TCRdb retains in-frame clones only, with some absent. The sample contains almost 750,000 clones, roughly two thirds of which appear only once. This sample is drawn from a study of shared clonotypes between healthy human individuals. Study results and caveats: Incomplete sequencing of sorted subsets was indicated by rarefaction despite large depth.

The chain is built from TRBV9 and TRBJ2-7; D unresolved. The receptor was derived from a woman aged 25 to 45 in good health. Sequenced: memory CD4+ T cells sorted from blood. The subset here: CD45RA-negative fraction. The CDR3 region is CASSSTHEQYF. The CDR3 nucleotides are TGTGCCAGCAGCTCCACGCACGAGCAGTACTTC.